Listed here are 28 T cell receptor beta chains from one sample, sequenced in a study. TCRdb reprocessed the RT-PCR reads via MiXCR and lists one record per CDR3 protein. The sample gives around 700,000 distinct CDR3 sequences, approximately 15% of which show up once; 3.6% is in the top ten. Sequenced sample: memory CD4+ T cells from blood. These receptors all stem from a female donor in good health, serving as a healthy control.

This clonotype occurred many times. The chain couples TRBV9 to TRBJ2-7; 7 nucleotides line up with TRBD1. The CDR3 has 15 residues. Germline assignment: CDR1 SGDLS and CDR2 YYNGEE. V shed 0 bases and J 7 bases; nucleotides not matched to a gene: 10. CDR3 amino acids: CASSVAPTGQEEQYF. CDR3 sequence (DNA): TGTGCCAGCAGCGTAGCCCCAACCGGACAGGAGGAGCAGTACTTC. The variable domain in full, completed from reference TRBV9 and TRBJ2-7, reads DSGVTQTPKHLITATGQRVTLRCSPRSGDLSVYWYQQSLDQGLQFLIQYYNGEERAKGNILERFSAQQFPDLHSELNLSSLELGDSALYFCASSVAPTGQEEQYFGPGTRLTVT.

This chain joins TRBV9 and TRBJ2-1; D is unclear. The CDR3 sequence is 15 residues long. V lost 5 bases to trimming and J lost 0 bases, with 12 bases between them. From germline, CDR1 is SGDLS and CDR2 YYNGEE. The CDR3 nucleotides read TGTGCCAGCAGTACCGGACCCAGCTCCTACAATGAGCAGTTCTTC. Protein sequence: CASSTGPSSYNEQFF.

In its sample, this clonotype was seen many times. The rearrangement uses TRBV12-3 or TRBV12-4 and TRBJ2-1, with 15 positions matching TRBD2. The J segment lost 10 bases and the V segment lost 1 base, leaving 2 bases of the junction unmatched. The CDR3 consists of 15 residues. CDR3 DNA: TGTGCCAGCAGTTTAGGGACTAGCGGGAGGGGCGAGCAGTTCTTC. Its protein product is CASSLGTSGRGEQFF.

This clonotype was seen at least ten times. The chain couples TRBV3-1 to TRBJ1-5; maybe TRBD1 (5 bases). This CDR3 is 18 amino acids long. From germline, CDR1 is LGHDT and CDR2 YNNKEL (reference sequence). With 2 bases removed from V and 0 bases from J, the gap between germline ends came to 17 bases. The CDR3 DNA reads TGTGCCAGCAGCCAATGGTCCGGGGGGACTTATAGCAATCAGCCCCAGCATTTT. The encoded protein is CASSQWSGGTYSNQPQHF.

This clonotype was seen only a few times. The chain uses TRBV5-4 and TRBJ2-2, with 8 bases matching TRBD2. Germline CDR1 and CDR2: SGHNT and YYREEE (reference sequence). This CDR3 is 17 amino acids long. The junction had 4 bases not matched to a gene; V was cut back by 0 bases and J by 0 bases. In DNA, the CDR3 is TGTGCCAGCAGCTTGGCCGGGGGGGGCGCGAACACCGGGGAGCTGTTTTTT. Its translation: CASSLAGGGANTGELFF.

The J gene is TRBJ2-1, the V gene TRBV28, with 12 bases matching TRBD2. V lost 6 bases and J lost 7; bases outside the gene matches: 10. The germline CDR1 and CDR2 sequences are MDHEN and SYDVKM. The CDR3 has 16 amino acids. In DNA form, the CDR3 reads TGTGCCAGCAGCTCCCGACTAGCGGGAGTTGTTAATGAGCAGTTCTTC. Protein: CASSSRLAGVVNEQFF.

The genes are TRBV5-1 and TRBJ2-1; 10 bases match TRBD1. V lost 3 bases, J lost 5 bases, and 2 bases stayed unmatched. The germline V gene has CDR1 SGHRS and CDR2 YFSETQ. CDR3 size: 14 residues. Written as DNA, the CDR3 is TGCGCCAGCAGCTGGACAGGGGGGCACAATGAGCAGTTCTTC. Protein: CASSWTGGHNEQFF.

J is TRBJ1-6 and V is TRBV12-3 or TRBV12-4, with D hard to call. This CDR3 comprises 15 residues. V dropped 9 bases and J dropped 7 bases, with 19 bases sitting between them. CDR3 amino acids: CARRVRVSENSPLHF. For the CDR3, the DNA is TGTGCCAGAAGGGTACGGGTGTCCGAGAATTCACCCCTCCACTTT.

This clonotype was detected many times. The J gene is TRBJ2-1, the V gene TRBV20-1; D remains ambiguous. Germline V CDR1 and CDR2: DFQATT, SNEGSKA (reference sequence). The CDR3 loop spans 15 amino acids. Between the trimmed V and J ends, which lost 0 bases and 0 bases, there was a span of 9 bases. The CDR3 DNA reads TGCAGTGCTAGAGAGGGTTTGAGCTCCTACAATGAGCAGTTCTTC. Residues: CSAREGLSSYNEQFF.

This chain connects TRBV25-1 to TRBJ2-7; 8 bases are shared with TRBD2. CDR1 and CDR2 (germline): MGHDK, SYGVNS. The V segment lost 3 bases and the J segment 4 bases; nucleotides outside the gene matches: 5. The CDR3 extends over 14 amino acids. CDR3 in DNA: TGTGCCAGCAGTGAGTCGCTAGCGGGTTACGAGCAGTACTTC. Protein sequence: CASSESLAGYEQYF.

V and J are TRBV6-2 or TRBV6-3 and TRBJ1-2; D is ambiguous. The CDR3 sequence is 14 residues long. Trimming stripped 6 bases from V and 4 bases from J, with 15 bases between. Germline values: CDR1 MNHEY, CDR2 SVGEGT. CDR3 nucleotide sequence: TGTGCCAGCAGGCCCACCCGAAAGGGCTATGGCTACACCTTC. This codes for CASRPTRKGYGYTF.

In its sample, this clonotype was seen many times. The genes are TRBV5-6 and TRBJ2-5; D remains unclear. The CDR3 runs 11 residues. Germline CDR1 reads SGHDT; CDR2 reads YYEEEE. With 5 bases removed from V and 7 bases from J, the gap between germline ends came to 9 bases. The CDR3: CASRSWGTQYF. Written as DNA, the CDR3 is TGTGCCAGCAGGAGCTGGGGGACCCAGTACTTC.

The chain carries TRBV6-5 and TRBJ1-1; the D gene is possibly TRBD1 (6 bases). The CDR3 totals 16 residues. The germline V and J ends were trimmed by 6 bases and 7 bases, with 24 bases remaining between them. Germline V gives CDR1 MNHEY, CDR2 SVGAGI. The CDR3 sequence: CASSDSGHSQRSEAFF. The DNA for the CDR3 is TGTGCCAGCAGCGATTCGGGACACTCACAGAGGAGTGAAGCTTTCTTT.

This clonotype turned up a few times. The genes are TRBV20-1 and TRBJ2-3; D not certain. Germline V gene lookup returns CDR1 DFQATT and CDR2 SNEGSKA (reference sequence). The germline V and J ends were trimmed by 7 bases and 2 bases, with 10 bases remaining between them. This CDR3 has 12 amino acids. The DNA of the CDR3 is TGCAGTGGTGGTCCCAACACAGATACGCAGTATTTT. Translated, it gives CSGGPNTDTQYF.

The V call is TRBV12-5, the J call TRBJ2-2; possible D gene TRBD1, 5 bases. Germline assignment: CDR1 LGHNT and CDR2 FRNRAP. The CDR3 is 16 residues long. Trimming left V 7 bases short and J 0 bases short, with 15 bases between. The CDR3 sequence is CASAPWGVANTGELFF. For the CDR3, the DNA is TGTGCTAGTGCCCCCTGGGGCGTTGCGAACACCGGGGAGCTGTTTTTT.

The table lists this clonotype with a few counts. The gene calls are TRBV27 and TRBJ2-5; D is tentatively TRBD1 or TRBD2 (5 bases each). V shed 3 bases and J shed 5 bases, with 13 bases lying between them. CDR1 is MNHEY, CDR2 SMNVEV, per germline (reference sequence). The CDR3 consists of 14 residues. The CDR3 DNA is TGTGCCAGCAGTTTTGTGGGGCGAGGGGAGACCCAGTACTTC. Encoded protein: CASSFVGRGETQYF.

This clonotype was picked up many times. This sequence joins TRBV5-1 and TRBJ2-3; D possibly matches TRBD1 or TRBD2 (5 bases each). CDR1 and CDR2 from the germline V gene are SGHRS and YFSETQ. The CDR3 loop spans 15 amino acids. Trimming shortened V by 4 bases and J by 2 bases, and 14 bases separated the two germline ends. CDR3 bases: TGCGCCAGCAGCACGGGACGCGGTTCCACAGATACGCAGTATTTT. Its protein is CASSTGRGSTDTQYF.

This clonotype was observed at least ten times. This sequence joins TRBV20-1 and TRBJ2-7, with TRBD2 identical over 8 bases. The CDR3 consists of 13 residues. CDR1 is DFQATT, CDR2 SNEGSKA, per germline (reference sequence). With 3 bases clipped from V and 5 bases from J, the junction kept 6 bases outside the gene matches. In DNA, the CDR3 is TGCAGTGCTAGCGGGAGGGCCAGAAACGAGCAGTACTTC. It yields the protein CSASGRARNEQYF.

V gene TRBV15 combines with J gene TRBJ2-1; D gene unclear. CDR1 and CDR2 (germline): LNHNV, YYDKDF (reference sequence). The CDR3 consists of 12 residues. Trimming stripped 1 base from V and 4 bases from J, with 2 bases between. The chain's CDR3 is CATSRGYNEQFF. In nucleotides, the CDR3 is TGTGCCACCAGCAGAGGGTACAATGAGCAGTTCTTC.

This clonotype has a count of ten or more. V and J are TRBV4-3 and TRBJ2-7; weak D call: TRBD2 (6 bases). Trimming cost V 4 bases and J 3 bases, with 16 bases left between them. Germline CDR1 reads LGHNA; CDR2 reads YSLEER. The length of the CDR3 is 15 residues. The CDR3: CASSREALALYEQYF. CDR3 coding DNA: TGCGCCAGCAGCCGAGAGGCTCTAGCGCTCTACGAGCAGTACTTC.

The CDR3 bases are TGTGCCAGCACTTACGGACAGAACTACAATGAGCAGTTCTTC. Its protein product is CASTYGQNYNEQFF. The chain recombines TRBV2 with TRBJ2-1, with a possible D match to TRBD1 (6 bases). CDR1 SNHLY and CDR2 FYNNEI come from the germline V gene. V lost 7 bases and J lost 3, with 13 bases in between. CDR3 size: 14 residues.

This clonotype was seen ten or more times. The CDR3 DNA reads TGTGCCAGCAGCCCCCCGGGGAGGAGGTTGCTGGCCAAAAACATTCAGTACTTC. Translation: CASSPPGRRLLAKNIQYF. The gene calls are TRBV28 and TRBJ2-4, with D possibly matching TRBD2 (6 bases). The CDR3 runs to 18 residues. V lost 6 bases to trimming and J lost 1 base, with 22 bases between them. Germline CDR1 is MDHEN and CDR2 is SYDVKM.

This chain's CDR3 is CASSVGSGTYYNEQFF. The CDR3 DNA reads TGTGCCAGCAGCGTAGGCAGCGGGACCTACTACAATGAGCAGTTCTTC. The chain joins TRBV9 to TRBJ2-1; 7 bases are shared with TRBD2. Germline assignment: CDR1 SGDLS and CDR2 YYNGEE. V lost 0 bases and J lost 3; bases outside the gene matches: 6. CDR3 length: 16 residues.

The rearrangement joins TRBV19 to TRBJ1-3, with 10 bases aligning to TRBD1. Germline CDR1 reads LNHDA; CDR2 reads SQIVND (reference sequence). CDR3 length: 16 residues. Trimming cost V 5 bases and J 1 base; bases outside gene matches: 5. The CDR3 coding sequence is TGTGCCAGTAGTGGCTTGGACAGGGGGTCTGGAAACACCATATATTTT. It specifies CASSGLDRGSGNTIYF.

This clonotype turned up a few times. The chain uses TRBV7-9 and TRBJ1-5; D is unclear. Trimming stripped 4 bases from V and 5 bases from J, with 9 bases between. The CDR3 length is 13 residues. Germline assignment: CDR1 SEHNR and CDR2 FQNEAQ (reference sequence). The CDR3 here is CASSSDGHQPQHF. The CDR3 DNA follows: TGTGCCAGCAGCTCGGACGGGCATCAGCCCCAGCATTTT.

The rearrangement joins TRBV5-6 to TRBJ1-3, with D possibly being TRBD1 (5 bases). The CDR3 extends over 15 amino acids. Germline V gene lookup returns CDR1 SGHDT and CDR2 YYEEEE. The germline V and J ends were trimmed by 1 base and 8 bases, with 16 bases remaining between them. The CDR3 sequence: CASSLFQGSGYTIYF. The CDR3 DNA reads as TGTGCCAGCAGCTTGTTTCAGGGCTCAGGCTACACCATATATTTT.

This clonotype came up a few times. The chain is built from TRBV3-1 and TRBJ2-7; 8 bases line up with TRBD2. V dropped 4 bases and J dropped 6; count of bases not matched to a gene: 8. The CDR3 contains 14 residues. Germline V lookup: CDR1 LGHDT, CDR2 YNNKEL (reference sequence). This CDR3 reads CASSPWGGRSEQYF. CDR3 bases: TGTGCCAGCAGCCCCTGGGGCGGGAGGTCCGAGCAGTACTTC.

This clonotype has a count of ten or more. The chain combines TRBV20-1 with TRBJ1-6, with 7 positions matching TRBD1. CDR3 length: 12 residues. J gave up 10 bases and V 1 base, and 1 base lay outside the gene matches. Germline assignment: CDR1 DFQATT and CDR2 SNEGSKA (reference sequence). CDR3 amino acids: CSARGQGSPLHF. As DNA, the CDR3 is TGCAGTGCTAGAGGACAGGGATCACCCCTCCACTTT.